Detailed here is one T cell receptor beta chain. Antigen unknown. Each CDR3 protein gets one entry after TCRdb re-called the reads with MiXCR. The data hold a few hundred thousand distinct CDR3 sequences, with around 13% observed a single time. The data are from a study of T cell repertoires in cytomegalovirus infection. Study-level information: The public TCR beta signatures pointed to both CMV infection and matching HLA type.

Trimming pared 3 bases from V and 1 base from J, leaving 4 bases between. CDR3 length: 13 amino acids. Germline V gene data show CDR1 as KGHSH and CDR2 as LQKENI. The study's findings and limits: Summed frequency of public TCR beta families distinguished CMV carriers with the relevant HLA.

The source of this sequence is a human donor in good health (CMV status not recorded). Some clones in this sample may be carry-over from other donors' samples. Sequences were obtained from PBMCs. The chain recombines TRBV18 with TRBJ1-5; D gene unclear. This CDR3 is CASSPMSNQPQHF. CDR3 bases: TGTGCCAGCTCACCGATGAGCAATCAGCCCCAGCATTTT.